This paragraph reports one T cell receptor (beta chain). In the authors' workflow: From reference gene primer amplification, estimates of nucleated cell counts were derived. Some clones are missing from TCRdb's copy, which holds only in-frame ones; the method was immunoSEQ multiplex PCR. The V and J calls and the clone size are those of that table, but D and trimming were determined from the DNA. Here the sample spans 26,000 or so clones, under 90% being singletons. This record belongs to a study of blood T cell repertoires in COVID-19. Overall study: COVID-19 samples from acute and convalescent phases originated in the United States, Italy and Spain. PBMCs, B-cell-depleted T cells, or T cells provided the cDNA or gDNA that made up the material.

The sequence came from a human donor in a cohort sampled during active COVID-19. The sequencing input was peripheral blood.

The CDR3 region is CASSMTPIRAISGEAFF. CDR3 DNA sequence: TGTGCCAGTAGTATGACCCCGATCAGGGCGATTTCGGGTGAAGCTTTCTTT. V and J are TRBV19 and TRBJ1-1; perhaps TRBD1 as D (5 bases). CDR1 and CDR2 from the germline V gene are LNHDA and SQIVND (reference sequence). Trimming shortened V by 3 bases and J by 7 bases, and 24 bases separated the two germline ends. The CDR3 runs 17 residues.